Below, 27 T cell receptor beta chains from the same sample are listed, as sequenced in a study of shared clonotypes between healthy human individuals. The data were produced by immunoSEQ multiplex PCR, yet TCRdb's version contains in-frame clones alone and is incomplete. The repertoire holds about 2.5 million clones, with 92% as singletons. Material: naive CD4+ T cells from PBMCs. The sample's subset: CD45RA+ positively selected. The receptors here all came from a young man in good health. Some clones in this sample may be carry-over from other donors' samples.

This chain joins TRBV9 and TRBJ2-2; 8 bases align to TRBD2. Trimming took 6 bases from V and 0 from J; bases not matched to a gene: 7. The CDR3 has 16 residues. CDR1 is SGDLS, CDR2 YYNGEE, per germline. The CDR3 is CASTERGGTNTGELFF. In nucleotides, the CDR3 is TGTGCCAGCACCGAACGGGGGGGAACGAACACCGGGGAGCTGTTTTTT. The full variable domain, its missing parts supplied by reference TRBV9 and TRBJ2-2, is DSGVTQTPKHLITATGQRVTLRCSPRSGDLSVYWYQQSLDQGLQFLIQYYNGEERAKGNILERFSAQQFPDLHSELNLSSLELGDSALYFCASTERGGTNTGELFFGEGSRLTVL.

This chain links TRBV4-1 with TRBJ2-1; no definite D call. V lost 5 bases, J lost 8 bases, and 7 bases lay in between. Germline V lookup: CDR1 MGHRA, CDR2 YSYEKL. The CDR3 length is 11 residues. This CDR3 is CASSYHDEQFF. The CDR3 DNA is TGCGCCAGCAGCTACCACGATGAGCAGTTCTTC.

This clone is a singleton in its sample. The V and J genes are TRBV10-1 and TRBJ2-5, with 13 bases lining up with TRBD2. The CDR3 runs 16 residues. The J segment lost 5 bases and the V segment lost 3 bases, leaving 6 bases of the junction unmatched. Per the germline V gene, CDR1 is WNHNN and CDR2 is SYGVQD (reference sequence). DNA of the CDR3: TGCGCCAGCAGTGACCCAGGGACTAGCGGGAAGGAGACCCAGTACTTC. This sequence encodes CASSDPGTSGKETQYF.

The J gene is TRBJ2-3, the V gene TRBV6-6, with 11 bases aligning to TRBD2. Trimming at V came to 6 bases and at J to 4 bases, leaving 6 bases not matched to a gene. The CDR3 is 15 amino acids. Per germline, CDR1 MNHNY and CDR2 SVGAGI (reference sequence). DNA for the CDR3: TGTGCCAGCAGGCTTAGCGGGAGGGCCCCAGATACGCAGTATTTT. This gives the protein CASRLSGRAPDTQYF.

Details on this clone: Other DNA sequences in this specimen translate into the identical CDR3. The chain has TRBV5-1 and TRBJ2-3; D is ambiguous. Between the trimmed V and J ends, which lost 4 bases and 2 bases, there was a span of 11 bases. This CDR3 spans 14 amino acids. The germline V gene has CDR1 SGHRS and CDR2 YFSETQ. The CDR3 sequence is CASSTDRSTDTQYF. DNA of the CDR3: TGCGCCAGCAGCACGGACCGATCCACAGATACGCAGTATTTT.

The chain recombines TRBV6-1 with TRBJ2-5; 8 bases fit TRBD2. The ends lost 2 bases at V and 4 bases at J; junction bases unmatched: 9. This CDR3 region has 16 residues. Germline V lookup: CDR1 MNHNS, CDR2 SASEGT. The CDR3 here is CASSESVSGNGETQYF. The CDR3 region has the DNA TGTGCCAGCAGTGAATCGGTTAGCGGGAATGGAGAGACCCAGTACTTC.

The chain is built from TRBV7-3 and TRBJ2-1; 7 bases agree with TRBD2. The CDR3 contains 15 residues. Germline CDR1 is SGHTA and CDR2 is FQGTGA. The V segment lost 5 bases and the J segment 7 bases; nucleotides outside the gene matches: 11. The CDR3 nucleotides are TGTGCCAGCAGCCTCGGGGGAGGGCCGGGGAATGAGCAGTTCTTC. Its translation: CASSLGGGPGNEQFF.

The CDR3 nucleotides are TGTGCCAGTAGTATAGGCCGGGACCGCCTTGGGATGACAGATACGCAGTATTTT. Translation: CASSIGRDRLGMTDTQYF. The chain carries TRBV19 and TRBJ2-3; perhaps D is TRBD1 or TRBD2 (5 bases each). CDR1 LNHDA and CDR2 SQIVND come from the germline V gene (reference sequence). This CDR3 is 18 amino acids long. The ends were cut back, 1 base at V and 3 bases at J, with 20 bases in the middle.

The CDR3 DNA reads as TGTGCCAGCGGGGTCCTTAGCTCCTACAATGAGCAGTTCTTC. It translates to CASGVLSSYNEQFF. This chain uses TRBV28 with TRBJ2-1; D call uncertain. The CDR3 is made up of 14 amino acids. Looked up from germline, CDR1 is MDHEN and CDR2 is SYDVKM. V was shortened by 8 bases and J by 0 bases, with 11 bases between the two germline ends.

The chain joins TRBV28 to TRBJ2-1; D gene ambiguous. V dropped 4 bases and J dropped 2 bases, with 18 bases sitting between them. This CDR3 is built from 17 residues. Germline CDR1 is MDHEN and CDR2 is SYDVKM. Here the CDR3 reads CASSSIVGQRAYNEQFF. DNA of the CDR3: TGTGCCAGCAGTTCCATTGTTGGGCAAAGAGCCTACAATGAGCAGTTCTTC.

The DNA for the CDR3 is TGTGCCATTTCCCGGGACTCCACGAACACCGGGGAGCTGTTTTTT. Its translation is CAISRDSTNTGELFF. The J gene is TRBJ2-2, the V gene TRBV19, with a weak D call TRBD2 (6 bases). Germline CDR1 is LNHDA and CDR2 is SQIVND (reference sequence). This CDR3 region has 15 residues. Trimming took off 10 bases at V and 0 bases at J, with 15 bases between the two ends.

This clone was counted once. The chain has TRBV6-5 and TRBJ1-1; the D gene is possibly TRBD1 (5 bases). Germline V CDR1 and CDR2: MNHEY, SVGAGI. Trimming removed 7 bases at V and 2 bases at J, with 14 bases between. The CDR3 covers 14 residues. CDR3 protein: CASKNRGRNTEAFF. DNA of the CDR3: TGTGCCAGCAAAAATAGGGGTCGAAACACTGAAGCTTTCTTT.

The chain combines TRBV28 with TRBJ1-1, with TRBD1 matching over 9 bases. Trimming cost V 4 bases and J 1 base; bases outside gene matches: 10. The CDR3 consists of 17 residues. CDR1 is MDHEN, CDR2 SYDVKM, per germline. The CDR3 protein is CASSSPGTGSGNTEAFF. The CDR3 DNA sequence: TGTGCCAGCAGTTCCCCCGGGACAGGGTCGGGGAACACTGAAGCTTTCTTT.

The chain links TRBV18 to TRBJ1-3, with D uncertain. The CDR3 runs to 17 residues. The germline V gene has CDR1 KGHSH and CDR2 LQKENI. Trimming cost V 3 bases and J 0 bases, with 15 bases left between them. This chain's CDR3 is CASSPSRQTFSGNTIYF. CDR3 DNA: TGTGCCAGCTCACCCTCCCGACAAACCTTCTCTGGAAACACCATATATTTT.

This chain joins TRBV5-1 and TRBJ2-4; weak D call: TRBD2 (7 bases). Germline V gene lookup returns CDR1 SGHRS and CDR2 YFSETQ. V was clipped by 1 base and J by 0 bases, with 11 bases between them. The CDR3 spans 16 residues. This CDR3 reads CASSLSGGIAKNIQYF. CDR3 in DNA: TGCGCCAGCAGCTTGTCGGGGGGCATAGCCAAAAACATTCAGTACTTC.

CDR3 residues: CSARSVRWETQYF. The CDR3 nucleotides read TGCAGCGCCCGGTCTGTCCGCTGGGAGACCCAGTACTTC. The chain has TRBV29-1 and TRBJ2-5; D is undetermined. CDR1 and CDR2 from the germline V gene are SQVTM and ANQGSEA. V dropped 7 bases and J dropped 5 bases, with 17 bases sitting between them. The CDR3 loop spans 13 amino acids.

As to this clone: The same CDR3 also results from other DNA sequences found in this sample. The chain links TRBV28 to TRBJ1-5; D ambiguous. V lost 2 bases and J 6 bases, leaving 5 bases between the germline ends. Germline CDR1 reads MDHEN; CDR2 reads SYDVKM. CDR3 length: 12 amino acids. The CDR3 region has the DNA TGTGCCAGCAGTTTAGAGGGTCAGCCCCAGCATTTT. Its protein product is CASSLEGQPQHF.

This chain links TRBV5-8 with TRBJ1-4; D uncertain. Trimming removed 2 bases from V and 8 bases from J, with 13 bases in between. The CDR3 loop spans 14 amino acids. From germline, CDR1 is SGHTS and CDR2 YDEGEE. The CDR3 DNA sequence: TGTGCCAGCAGCTTAAGTTTGGGTCGGGAAAAACTGTTTTTT. It specifies CASSLSLGREKLFF.

V is TRBV28 and J is TRBJ2-3; TRBD1 matches at 10 bases. J was trimmed by 3 bases and V by 5 bases; bases with no gene match: 5. The V gene's germline CDR1 is MDHEN and CDR2 SYDVKM. This CDR3 comprises 15 residues. The CDR3 loop is CASSPTGGGTDTQYF. The CDR3 DNA is TGTGCCAGCAGTCCGACAGGGGGCGGGACAGATACGCAGTATTTT.

The chain employs TRBV20-1 and TRBJ2-2, with D unclear. Germline lookup yields CDR1 DFQATT and CDR2 SNEGSKA (reference sequence). With 5 bases removed from V and 12 bases from J, the gap between germline ends came to 13 bases. The CDR3 totals 11 residues. The CDR3 coding sequence is TGCAGTGCTGCGACCCAAGGGCAGCTGTTTTTT. This codes for CSAATQGQLFF.

The DNA for the CDR3 is TGTGCCAGCAGCTTAGGGAGACAGAGAGAGACCCAGTACTTC. Amino acids: CASSLGRQRETQYF. This rearrangement joins TRBV7-8 to TRBJ2-5, with D maybe TRBD1 (5 bases). In germline, CDR1 is SGHVS, CDR2 FQNEAQ. Trimming shortened V by 1 base and J by 4 bases, and 10 bases separated the two germline ends. This CDR3 contains 14 residues.

Comments on this clone: No DNA is shown, since the ends of the CDR3 on it are uncertain; the CDR3 is the one TCRdb lists. The chain has TRBV22-1 and TRBJ2-3; TRBD1, as called in the table, went unchecked against the DNA. TRBV22-1 corresponds to a pseudogene. Counting both end residues, the CDR3 totals 16 amino acids. The CDR3 sequence: CPGSAPWGTGADTQYF.

CDR3 sequence reads: CASSVDGPTQYF. CDR3 nucleotide sequence: TGTGCCAGCAGCGTAGACGGGCCCACCCAGTACTTC. This chain links TRBV9 with TRBJ2-5; D unresolved. The V end was cut by 0 bases, the J end by 8 bases, with 8 bases between. The V gene's germline CDR1 is SGDLS and CDR2 YYNGEE. The CDR3 loop spans 12 amino acids.

The chain couples TRBV29-1 to TRBJ2-7; TRBD1 or TRBD2 may be the D gene (5 bases each). The V gene's germline CDR1 is SQVTM and CDR2 ANQGSEA. This CDR3 contains 12 residues. The ends were cut back, 7 bases at V and 6 bases at J, with 16 bases in the middle. CDR3 sequence reads: CSAISVGVEQYF. As DNA, the CDR3 is TGCAGCGCCATCAGTGTGGGGGTCGAGCAGTACTTC.

The chain carries TRBV11-2 and TRBJ2-7; D remains unclear. V lost 3 bases to trimming and J lost 3 bases, with 6 bases between them. The CDR3 runs to 12 residues. Germline CDR1 reads SGHAT; CDR2 reads FQNNGV. DNA of the CDR3: TGTGCCAGCAGCTTTATAGTCTACGAGCAGTACTTC. It codes for CASSFIVYEQYF.

The chain links TRBV28 to TRBJ1-2; the D gene is possibly TRBD1 (5 bases). The V end was cut by 7 bases, the J end by 5 bases, with 8 bases between. Germline V gene data show CDR1 as MDHEN and CDR2 as SYDVKM. CDR3 length: 11 residues. CDR3 DNA sequence: TGTGCCAGCATAGGGGAGTATGGCTACACCTTC. It specifies CASIGEYGYTF.

The chain carries TRBV6-1 and TRBJ1-2; TRBD1 is a possible D gene (6 bases). With 2 bases removed from V and 11 bases from J, the gap between germline ends came to 15 bases. This CDR3 contains 13 residues. CDR1 and CDR2 from the germline V gene are MNHNS and SASEGT. The CDR3 nucleotides are TGTGCCAGCAGTGAACGGGGGCGCGGTGGTTACACCTTC. This codes for CASSERGRGGYTF.